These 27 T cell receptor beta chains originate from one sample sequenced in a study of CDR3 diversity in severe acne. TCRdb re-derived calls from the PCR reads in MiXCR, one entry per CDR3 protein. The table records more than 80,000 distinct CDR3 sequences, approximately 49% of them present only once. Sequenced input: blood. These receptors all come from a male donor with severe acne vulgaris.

In DNA, the CDR3 is TGCAGTGCTCGCTACGGGTTTGTCAACATTCAGTACTTC. It yields the protein CSARYGFVNIQYF. J is TRBJ2-4 and V is TRBV20-1; D ambiguous. Germline-derived CDR1 and CDR2 are DFQATT and SNEGSKA (reference sequence). The CDR3 has 13 amino acids. Trimming removed 5 bases from V and 7 bases from J, with 15 bases in between.

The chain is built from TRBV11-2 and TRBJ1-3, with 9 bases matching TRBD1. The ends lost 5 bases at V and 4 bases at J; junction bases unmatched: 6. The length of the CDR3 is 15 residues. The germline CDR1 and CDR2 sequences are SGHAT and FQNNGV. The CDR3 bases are TGTGCCAGCAGCATCGGGACAGGGAGAGGAAACACCATATATTTT. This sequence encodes CASSIGTGRGNTIYF.

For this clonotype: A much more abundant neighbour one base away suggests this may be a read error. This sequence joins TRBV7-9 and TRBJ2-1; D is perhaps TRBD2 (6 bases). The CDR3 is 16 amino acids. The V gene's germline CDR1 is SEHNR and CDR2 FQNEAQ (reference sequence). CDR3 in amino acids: CASSPMGGAIYNEKFF. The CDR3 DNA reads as TGTGCCAGCAGCCCGATGGGCGGGGCTATTTACAATGAGAAGTTCTTC.

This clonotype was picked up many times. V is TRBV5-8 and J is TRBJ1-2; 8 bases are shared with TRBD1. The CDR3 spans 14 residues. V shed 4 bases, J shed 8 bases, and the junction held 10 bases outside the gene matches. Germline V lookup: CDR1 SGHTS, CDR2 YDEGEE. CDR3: CASSRPQGARGYTF. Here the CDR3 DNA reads TGTGCCAGCAGCCGTCCGCAGGGGGCGAGGGGCTACACCTTC.

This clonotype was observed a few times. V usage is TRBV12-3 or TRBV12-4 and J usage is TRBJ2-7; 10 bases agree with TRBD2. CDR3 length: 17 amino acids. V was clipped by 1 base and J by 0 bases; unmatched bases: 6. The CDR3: CASSLVLTSGDSYEQYF. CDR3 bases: TGTGCCAGCAGTTTAGTCTTAACTAGCGGGGACTCCTACGAGCAGTACTTC.

CDR3 in amino acids: CAISRGVGQPQHF. CDR3 nucleotides: TGTGCCATCTCAAGGGGCGTGGGTCAGCCCCAGCATTTT. The rearrangement joins TRBV10-3 to TRBJ1-5; D may be TRBD1 (5 bases). The V gene's germline CDR1 is ENHRY and CDR2 SYGVKD. This CDR3 comprises 13 residues. Trimming shortened V by 8 bases and J by 6 bases, and 14 bases separated the two germline ends.

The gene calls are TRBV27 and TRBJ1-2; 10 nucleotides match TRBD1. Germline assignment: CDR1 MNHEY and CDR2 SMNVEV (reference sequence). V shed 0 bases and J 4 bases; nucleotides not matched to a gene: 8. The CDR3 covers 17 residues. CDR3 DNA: TGTGCCAGCAGTTTATCCGACAGGGGGCCGTATGGCTATGGCTACACCTTC. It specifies CASSLSDRGPYGYGYTF.

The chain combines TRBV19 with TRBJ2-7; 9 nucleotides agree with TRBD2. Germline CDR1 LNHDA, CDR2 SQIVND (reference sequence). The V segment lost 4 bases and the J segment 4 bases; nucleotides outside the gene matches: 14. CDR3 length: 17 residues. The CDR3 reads CASSTLTSGRPAYEQYF. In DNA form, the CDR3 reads TGTGCCAGTAGTACCCTCACCAGCGGGAGGCCCGCTTACGAGCAGTACTTC. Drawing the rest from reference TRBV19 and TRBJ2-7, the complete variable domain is DGGITQSPKYLFRKEGQNVTLSCEQNLNHDAMYWYRQDPGQGLRLIYYSQIVNDFQKGDIAEGYSVSREKKESFPLTVTSAQKNPTAFYLCASSTLTSGRPAYEQYFGPGTRLTVT.

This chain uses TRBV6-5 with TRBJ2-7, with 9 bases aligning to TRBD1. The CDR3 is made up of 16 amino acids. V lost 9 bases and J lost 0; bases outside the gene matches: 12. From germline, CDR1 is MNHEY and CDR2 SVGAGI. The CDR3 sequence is CASRSPGTGSSYEQYF. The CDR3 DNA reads TGTGCCAGTAGATCCCCCGGGACAGGGAGCTCCTACGAGCAGTACTTC.

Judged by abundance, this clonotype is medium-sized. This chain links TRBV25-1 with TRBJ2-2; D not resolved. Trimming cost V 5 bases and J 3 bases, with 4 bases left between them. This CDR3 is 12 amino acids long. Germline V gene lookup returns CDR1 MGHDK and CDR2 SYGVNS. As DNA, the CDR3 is TGTGCCAGCAGTCCATACACCGGGGAGCTGTTTTTT. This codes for CASSPYTGELFF.

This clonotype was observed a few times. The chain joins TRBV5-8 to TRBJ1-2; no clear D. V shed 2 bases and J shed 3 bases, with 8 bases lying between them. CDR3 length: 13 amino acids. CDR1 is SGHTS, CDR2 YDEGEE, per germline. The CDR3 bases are TGTGCCAGCAGCTTTGGGCCTGACTATGGCTACACCTTC. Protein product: CASSFGPDYGYTF.

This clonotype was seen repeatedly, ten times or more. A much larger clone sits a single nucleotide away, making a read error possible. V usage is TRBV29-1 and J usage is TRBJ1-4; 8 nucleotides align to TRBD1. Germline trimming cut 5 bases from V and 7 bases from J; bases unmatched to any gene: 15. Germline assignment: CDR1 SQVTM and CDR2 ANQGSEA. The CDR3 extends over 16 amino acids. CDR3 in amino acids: CSVQGCPGTGGEKLFF. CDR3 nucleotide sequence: TGCAGCGTTCAAGGGTGTCCAGGGACAGGTGGTGAAAAACTGTTTTTT.

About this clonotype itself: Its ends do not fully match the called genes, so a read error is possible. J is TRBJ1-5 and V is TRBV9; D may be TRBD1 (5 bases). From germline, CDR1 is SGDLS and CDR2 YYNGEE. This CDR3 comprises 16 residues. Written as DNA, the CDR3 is TGCGCCAGCAGCCAAGTATGGAGGGGTAGCAATCAGCCCCAGCATTTT. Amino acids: CASSQVWRGSNQPQHF.

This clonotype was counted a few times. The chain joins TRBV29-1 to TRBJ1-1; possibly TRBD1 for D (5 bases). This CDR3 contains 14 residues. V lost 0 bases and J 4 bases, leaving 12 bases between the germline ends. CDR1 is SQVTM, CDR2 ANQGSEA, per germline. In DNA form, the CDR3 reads TGCAGCGTTGAAGAGGCCAGGGTGACCACTGAAGCTTTCTTT. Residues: CSVEEARVTTEAFF.

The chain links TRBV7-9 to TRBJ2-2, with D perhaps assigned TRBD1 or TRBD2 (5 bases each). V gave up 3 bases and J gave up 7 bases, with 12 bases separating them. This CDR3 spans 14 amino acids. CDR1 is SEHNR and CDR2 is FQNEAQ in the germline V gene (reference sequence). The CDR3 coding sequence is TGTGCCAGCAGCTTCACCAGGGACGGCGGGGAGCTGTTTTTT. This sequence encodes CASSFTRDGGELFF.

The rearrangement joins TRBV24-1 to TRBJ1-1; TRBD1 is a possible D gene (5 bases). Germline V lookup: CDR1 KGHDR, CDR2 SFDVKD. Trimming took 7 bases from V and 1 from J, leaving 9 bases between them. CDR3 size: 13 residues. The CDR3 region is CATSPGRNTEAFF. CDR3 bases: TGTGCCACCAGCCCAGGGCGGAACACTGAAGCTTTCTTT.

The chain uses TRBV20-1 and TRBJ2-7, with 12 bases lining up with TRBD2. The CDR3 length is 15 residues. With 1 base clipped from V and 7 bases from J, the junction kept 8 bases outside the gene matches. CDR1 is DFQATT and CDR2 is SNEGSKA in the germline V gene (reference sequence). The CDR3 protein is CSARAPTSGSEEQYF. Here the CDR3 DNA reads TGCAGTGCTAGAGCACCGACTAGCGGGAGTGAAGAGCAGTACTTC.

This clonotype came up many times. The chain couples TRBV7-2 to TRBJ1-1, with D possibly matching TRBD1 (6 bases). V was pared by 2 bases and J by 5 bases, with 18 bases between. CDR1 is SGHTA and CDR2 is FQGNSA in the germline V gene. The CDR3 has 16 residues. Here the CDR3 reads CASSLYRDRGRTEAFF. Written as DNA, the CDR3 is TGTGCCAGCAGCTTATACAGGGATCGCGGAAGGACTGAAGCTTTCTTT. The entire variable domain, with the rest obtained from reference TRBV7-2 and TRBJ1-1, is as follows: GAGVSQSPSNKVTEKGKDVELRCDPISGHTALYWYRQSLGQGLEFLIYFQGNSAPDKSGLPSDRFSAERTGGSVSTLTIQRTQQEDSAVYLCASSLYRDRGRTEAFFGQGTRLTVV.

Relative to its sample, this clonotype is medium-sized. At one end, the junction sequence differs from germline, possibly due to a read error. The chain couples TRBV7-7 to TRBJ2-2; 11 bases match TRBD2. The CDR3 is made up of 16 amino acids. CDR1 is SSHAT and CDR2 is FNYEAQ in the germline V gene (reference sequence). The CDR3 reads CASSAGLAANTGELFF. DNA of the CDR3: TGTGCTAGCAGCGCGGGACTAGCGGCTAACACCGGGGAGCTGTTTTTT.

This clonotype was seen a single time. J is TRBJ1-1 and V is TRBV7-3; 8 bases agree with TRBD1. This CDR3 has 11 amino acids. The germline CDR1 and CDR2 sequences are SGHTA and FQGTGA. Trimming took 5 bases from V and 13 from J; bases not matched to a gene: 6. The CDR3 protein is CASSHDRGLFF. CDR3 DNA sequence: TGTGCCAGCAGCCACGACAGGGGCCTTTTCTTT.

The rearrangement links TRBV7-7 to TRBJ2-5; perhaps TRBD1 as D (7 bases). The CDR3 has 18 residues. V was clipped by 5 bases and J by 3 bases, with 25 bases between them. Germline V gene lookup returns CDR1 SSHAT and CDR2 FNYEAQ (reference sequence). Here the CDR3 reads CASSLASVEGQPKETQYF. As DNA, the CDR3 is TGTGCCAGCAGCCTTGCTAGCGTGGAGGGACAGCCAAAAGAGACCCAGTACTTC.

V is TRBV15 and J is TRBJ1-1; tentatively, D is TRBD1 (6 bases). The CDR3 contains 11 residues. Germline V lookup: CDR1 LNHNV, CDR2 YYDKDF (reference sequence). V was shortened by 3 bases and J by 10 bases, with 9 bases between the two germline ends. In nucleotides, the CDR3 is TGTGCCACCAGCAGCCCCAGGGGAGCTTTCTTT. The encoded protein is CATSSPRGAFF.

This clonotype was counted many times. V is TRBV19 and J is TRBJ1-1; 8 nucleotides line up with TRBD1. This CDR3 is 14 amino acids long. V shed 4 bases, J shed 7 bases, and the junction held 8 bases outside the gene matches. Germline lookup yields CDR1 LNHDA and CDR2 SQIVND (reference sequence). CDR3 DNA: TGTGCCAGTAGTAATCTTGACAGGGGTAGTGAAGCTTTCTTT. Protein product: CASSNLDRGSEAFF.

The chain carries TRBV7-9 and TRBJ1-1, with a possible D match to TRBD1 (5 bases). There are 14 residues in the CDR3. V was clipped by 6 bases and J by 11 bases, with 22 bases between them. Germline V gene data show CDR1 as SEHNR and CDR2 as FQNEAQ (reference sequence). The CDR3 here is CASSYVLGTVSAFF. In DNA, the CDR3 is TGTGCCAGCAGTTACGTACTGGGGACGGTCTCGGCTTTCTTT.

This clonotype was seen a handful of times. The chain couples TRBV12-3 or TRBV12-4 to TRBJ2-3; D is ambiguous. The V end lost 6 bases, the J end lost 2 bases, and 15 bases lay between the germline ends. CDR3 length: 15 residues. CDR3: CASRAQEYVTDTQYF. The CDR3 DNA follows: TGTGCCAGCAGGGCCCAGGAATACGTCACAGATACGCAGTATTTT.

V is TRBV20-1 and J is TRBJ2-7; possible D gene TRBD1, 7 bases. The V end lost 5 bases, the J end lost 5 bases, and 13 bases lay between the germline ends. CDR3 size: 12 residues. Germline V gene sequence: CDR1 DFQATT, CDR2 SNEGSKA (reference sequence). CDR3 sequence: CSAAGQPDEQYF. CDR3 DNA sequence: TGCAGTGCTGCGGGACAGCCCGACGAGCAGTACTTC.

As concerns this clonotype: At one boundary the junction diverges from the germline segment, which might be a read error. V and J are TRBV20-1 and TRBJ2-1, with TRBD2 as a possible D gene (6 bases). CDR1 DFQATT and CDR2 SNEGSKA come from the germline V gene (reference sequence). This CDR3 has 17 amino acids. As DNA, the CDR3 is TGCAGTGCTAGTTATCACGGGGGAGGACCCTCCTACAATGGGCAGTTCTTC. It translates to CSASYHGGGPSYNGQFF.